The 9 T cell receptor beta chains reported below all come from one sample, sequenced in a study of blood T cells in healthy people across ages. A second PCR of roughly 6 to 12 cycles used a sample-barcoded 5' primer and a J-beta primer mix. TCRdb re-called the 5' RACE reads with MiXCR, one entry per CDR3 protein. The table shows roughly 2 million distinct CDR3 sequences, with 49% occurring only once. Sequenced: blood. The receptors stem from a woman between 40 and 55 years old in good health.

This clonotype was counted only a few times. CDR3 amino acids: CASNRASSSYEQYF. CDR3 in DNA: TGTGCCAGTAATCGGGCCTCAAGCTCCTACGAGCAGTACTTC. This chain connects TRBV28 to TRBJ2-7, with D unclear. This CDR3 is built from 14 residues. V lost 9 bases, J lost 0 bases, and 15 bases lay in between. Germline V gene sequence: CDR1 MDHEN, CDR2 SYDVKM.

In its sample, this clonotype was seen a few times. The chain has TRBV27 and TRBJ2-1; the match to TRBD2 covers 8 bases. The J segment lost 4 bases and the V segment lost 6 bases, leaving 11 bases of the junction unmatched. Germline-derived CDR1 and CDR2 are MNHEY and SMNVEV (reference sequence). This CDR3 contains 16 residues. The chain's CDR3 is CASSSRKSGGYNEQFF. The CDR3 DNA reads TGTGCCAGCAGCTCAAGAAAAAGCGGGGGTTACAATGAGCAGTTCTTC.

The chain carries TRBV5-6 and TRBJ2-5; D remains ambiguous. The J call may be in error: the DNA end matches TRBJ2-7 better. Germline loops: CDR1 SGHDT, CDR2 YYEEEE. The CDR3 consists of 14 residues. The CDR3, as DNA: TGTGCCAGCAGCTCCGTCGGCAGGCCATACGAGCAGTACTTC. Its translation is CASSSVGRPYEQYF.

The V gene is TRBV5-1, the J gene TRBJ1-4; D uncertain. V dropped 2 bases and J dropped 5 bases, with 10 bases sitting between them. Germline CDR1 reads SGHRS; CDR2 reads YFSETQ. The CDR3 is 14 amino acids. CDR3 protein: CASSLQPSNEKLFF. The CDR3 DNA reads TGCGCCAGCAGCTTACAGCCAAGCAATGAAAAACTGTTTTTT.

This clonotype was detected a few times. The chain uses TRBV4-1 and TRBJ2-3; 8 nucleotides align to TRBD2. The junction had 5 bases not matched to a gene; V was cut back by 4 bases and J by 2 bases. This CDR3 is built from 15 residues. Germline CDR1 is MGHRA and CDR2 is YSYEKL. DNA for the CDR3: TGCGCCAGCAGCCTCGCAGCGGGGGACACAGATACGCAGTATTTT. It specifies CASSLAAGDTDTQYF.

The chain couples TRBV24-1 to TRBJ2-5; TRBD1 matches 7 bases. The last part of the DNA fits TRBJ2-7 better; the J call may be wrong. This CDR3 is 15 amino acids long. CDR1 and CDR2 from the germline V gene are KGHDR and SFDVKD. The CDR3 nucleotides are TGTGCCACCAGTGACCCGACAGGGCCCATCTACGAGCAGTACTTC. Its translation: CATSDPTGPIYEQYF.

V and J are TRBV12-3 or TRBV12-4 and TRBJ2-7; D uncertain. The CDR3 is 15 residues long. V was shortened by 2 bases and J by 3 bases, with 14 bases between the two germline ends. In DNA form, the CDR3 reads TGTGCCAGCAGTTTACTTAGTACTATACTCTACGAGCAGTACTTC. It encodes CASSLLSTILYEQYF.

This clonotype was recorded a few times. J is TRBJ1-2 and V is TRBV20-1; TRBD1 is a possible D gene (6 bases). Trimming removed 2 bases at V and 6 bases at J, with 10 bases between. CDR1 is DFQATT, CDR2 SNEGSKA, per germline (reference sequence). The CDR3 covers 12 residues. In nucleotides, the CDR3 is TGCAGTGCTAGAACGGCAGGGGATGGCTACACCTTC. It translates to CSARTAGDGYTF.

The chain joins TRBV7-2 to TRBJ2-7; the D gene is possibly TRBD2 (6 bases). Germline CDR1 is SGHTA and CDR2 is FQGNSA. The CDR3 is made up of 16 amino acids. Trimming took 4 bases from V and 3 from J, leaving 19 bases between them. The CDR3 region has the DNA TGTGCCAGCAGCTACCGCGGGGACGAAGCATTCTACGAGCAGTACTTC. As protein: CASSYRGDEAFYEQYF.